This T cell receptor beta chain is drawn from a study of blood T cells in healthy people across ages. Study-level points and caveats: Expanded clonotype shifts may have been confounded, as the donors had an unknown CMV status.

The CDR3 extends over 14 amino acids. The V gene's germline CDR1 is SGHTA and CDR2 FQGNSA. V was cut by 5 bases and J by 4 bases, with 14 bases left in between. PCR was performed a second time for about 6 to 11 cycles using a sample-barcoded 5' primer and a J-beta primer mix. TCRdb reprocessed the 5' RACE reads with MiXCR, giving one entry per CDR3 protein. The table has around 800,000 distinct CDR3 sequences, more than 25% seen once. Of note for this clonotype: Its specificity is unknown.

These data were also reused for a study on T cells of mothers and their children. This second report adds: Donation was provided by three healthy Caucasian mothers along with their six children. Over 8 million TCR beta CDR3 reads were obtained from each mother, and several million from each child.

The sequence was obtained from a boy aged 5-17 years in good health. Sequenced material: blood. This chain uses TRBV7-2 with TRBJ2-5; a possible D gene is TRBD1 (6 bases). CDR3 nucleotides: TGTGCCAGCAGCAGGGGGAGTGTGGTAGAGACCCAGTACTTC. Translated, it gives CASSRGSVVETQYF.